This T cell receptor beta chain was recorded in a study of blood T cell repertoires in COVID-19. The wider study: The samples span acute and convalescent COVID-19 from the United States, Italy and Spain. Nucleic acid was either cDNA or gDNA, and it came from T cells, B-cell-depleted T cells, or PBMCs.

Original analysis: Estimates of nucleated cell counts were drawn from the amplification of reference gene primers. TCRdb's copy holds only in-frame clones and misses some; the assay was immunoSEQ multiplex PCR. V, J and clone size are those of that table, while D and trimming were read from the DNA. Among about 190,000 clones listed, approximately 90% were seen once. With V trimmed by 8 bases and J by 5 bases, 8 bases remained unmatched. The CDR3 totals 13 residues. The clonotype comes from a man aged 25-40 years with acute or convalescent COVID-19. The chain uses TRBV12-3 or TRBV12-4 and TRBJ2-7, with TRBD2 matching over 8 bases. The sample taken for sequencing was peripheral blood. This chain's CDR3 is CASEREGHHEQYF. CDR3 sequence (DNA): TGTGCCAGCGAACGGGAGGGCCACCACGAGCAGTACTTC.